Presented here are 20 T cell receptor beta chains from one specimen sequenced in a study of T cell repertoires in cytomegalovirus infection (dated by TCRdb to between 2019 and 2020). Sequencer: Illumina HiSeq 1500. TCRdb handled the public reads itself, with Q25 trimming in fastp and clone calling in MiXCR, and kept productive beta chains. Every CDR3 protein is listed once, alongside the most common genes and DNA of its rows. In this sample the table shows around 170,000 distinct CDR3 sequences, approximately 15% of which occur a single time. In total, the top ten clones hold 25% to 30% of the sample. The sequencing sample was made of PBMCs. All receptors come from a human donor in good health (CMV status not recorded). Some clones in this sample may be carry-over from other donors' samples.

The chain uses TRBV7-2 and TRBJ2-3; 9 bases are a match to TRBD2. J was trimmed by 13 bases and V by 5 bases; bases with no gene match: 10. This CDR3 has 13 amino acids. Germline V gene lookup returns CDR1 SGHTA and CDR2 FQGNSA. DNA for the CDR3: TGTGCCAGCAGCGCGGGGGGGGTAGCGGGAGAGTATTTT. The encoded protein is CASSAGGVAGEYF. Drawing the rest from reference TRBV7-2 and TRBJ2-3, the complete variable domain is GAGVSQSPSNKVTEKGKDVELRCDPISGHTALYWYRQSLGQGLEFLIYFQGNSAPDKSGLPSDRFSAERTGGSVSTLTIQRTQQEDSAVYLCASSAGGVAGEYFGPGTRLTVL.

V usage is TRBV20-1 and J usage is TRBJ1-6; D is unclear. The ends were cut back, 1 base at V and 9 bases at J, with 10 bases in the middle. CDR1 DFQATT and CDR2 SNEGSKA come from the germline V gene (reference sequence). The CDR3 sequence is 13 residues long. CDR3 amino acids: CSARVPMRSPLHF. The CDR3 DNA reads as TGCAGTGCTAGAGTCCCGATGCGTTCACCCCTCCACTTT.

This clonotype was counted at least ten times. This chain uses TRBV7-6 with TRBJ1-3, with D unresolved. The V end was cut by 1 base, the J end by 0 bases, with 7 bases between. The CDR3 totals 15 residues. Germline CDR1 is SGHVS and CDR2 is FNYEAQ. CDR3 sequence reads: CASSLVESSGNTIYF. The CDR3 bases are TGTGCCAGCAGCTTAGTAGAATCCTCTGGAAACACCATATATTTT.

This clonotype was found many times. The chain carries TRBV10-3 and TRBJ1-1; 8 positions match TRBD1. CDR1 is ENHRY and CDR2 is SYGVKD in the germline V gene. The CDR3 has 14 amino acids. The junction had 14 bases not matched to a gene; V was cut back by 10 bases and J by 7 bases. The CDR3 loop is CATHQGAGTGEAFF. The CDR3 DNA sequence: TGTGCCACTCACCAGGGGGCTGGTACTGGTGAAGCTTTCTTT.

This clonotype occurred many times. The genes are TRBV2 and TRBJ1-4; D may be TRBD1 (5 bases). The CDR3 has 15 amino acids. The V and J ends lost 2 bases and 8 bases respectively, with 15 bases between them. Germline values: CDR1 SNHLY, CDR2 FYNNEI. CDR3 bases: TGTGCCAGCAGTGAAAAACGGGGGAAAGGAGAAAAACTGTTTTTT. Encoded protein: CASSEKRGKGEKLFF. Full variable domain (missing parts from reference TRBV2 and TRBJ1-4): EPEVTQTPSHQVTQMGQEVILRCVPISNHLYFYWYRQILGQKVEFLVSFYNNEISEKSEIFDDQFSVERPDGSNFTLKIRSTKLEDSAMYFCASSEKRGKGEKLFFGSGTQLSVL.

V and J are TRBV7-6 and TRBJ2-3; TRBD2 agrees at 15 bases. The V gene's germline CDR1 is SGHVS and CDR2 FNYEAQ. V trimming: 7 bases; J trimming: 5 bases; junction bases outside the gene matches: 10. This CDR3 contains 17 residues. DNA for the CDR3: TGTGCCAGCACCCAACCGGGACTAGCGGGAGGAGGAGATACGCAGTATTTT. It specifies CASTQPGLAGGGDTQYF.

This clonotype was seen ten or more times. The chain recombines TRBV7-9 with TRBJ1-2; 7 bases line up with TRBD1. Germline assignment: CDR1 SEHNR and CDR2 FQNEAQ (reference sequence). The CDR3 runs 15 residues. The trim removed 4 bases at V and 4 bases at J, leaving 9 bases unmatched. For the CDR3, the DNA is TGTGCCAGCAGCTCTGCCTTGGGGACAGCCTATGGCTACACCTTC. Its protein is CASSSALGTAYGYTF.

This clonotype occurred many times. The chain couples TRBV7-2 to TRBJ2-5; D gene unclear. With 4 bases removed from V and 5 bases from J, the gap between germline ends came to 14 bases. The CDR3 is 14 residues long. CDR1 is SGHTA, CDR2 FQGNSA, per germline. CDR3 DNA: TGTGCCAGCAGCTCTCGTGCCTTCGACGAGACCCAGTACTTC. It encodes CASSSRAFDETQYF.

A single count supports this clonotype. A much larger clone lies one base from this, so it may be a read error. The chain combines TRBV27 with TRBJ1-2; no reliable D call. The CDR3 is 15 amino acids. Germline assignment: CDR1 MNHEY and CDR2 SMNVEV (reference sequence). The CDR3 protein is CAGSFGPRGDYGYTF. The CDR3 DNA sequence: TGTGCCGGCAGTTTTGGCCCCCGGGGAGACTATGGCTACACCTTC.

This chain joins TRBV4-1 and TRBJ2-7; 9 nucleotides agree with TRBD1. The trim removed 4 bases at V and 6 bases at J, leaving 7 bases unmatched. CDR3 length: 14 amino acids. Per the germline V gene, CDR1 is MGHRA and CDR2 is YSYEKL. CDR3 sequence: CASSLFTGGSEQYF. CDR3 nucleotides: TGCGCCAGCAGCCTCTTTACAGGGGGCTCCGAGCAGTACTTC.

The chain links TRBV2 to TRBJ2-6, with D tentatively TRBD1 (6 bases). Germline V CDR1 and CDR2: SNHLY, FYNNEI. V lost 5 bases to trimming and J lost 0 bases, with 8 bases between them. The CDR3 is 15 residues long. The CDR3 is CASSRQDSGANVLTF. The CDR3 DNA follows: TGTGCCAGCAGTCGACAGGACTCTGGGGCCAACGTCCTGACTTTC. Full variable domain (missing parts from reference TRBV2 and TRBJ2-6): EPEVTQTPSHQVTQMGQEVILRCVPISNHLYFYWYRQILGQKVEFLVSFYNNEISEKSEIFDDQFSVERPDGSNFTLKIRSTKLEDSAMYFCASSRQDSGANVLTFGAGSRLTVL.

Worth noting for this clonotype: Being one base from a much bigger clone, this may be a read error. The rearrangement uses TRBV7-2 and TRBJ1-2; the D gene is possibly TRBD1 (5 bases). This CDR3 is built from 14 residues. The germline CDR1 and CDR2 sequences are SGHTA and FQGNSA. CDR3 in DNA: TGTGCCAGCAGGAGGAGACAGTTATTCTATGGCTACAACTTC. Protein product: CASRRRQLFYGYNF.

This clonotype has ten or more counts. The V gene is TRBV7-9, the J gene TRBJ1-1; tentative D call: TRBD1 (5 bases). Germline CDR1 is SEHNR and CDR2 is FQNEAQ (reference sequence). Trimming took off 4 bases at V and 1 base at J, with 13 bases between the two ends. This CDR3 has 15 residues. CDR3 sequence (DNA): TGTGCCAGCAGCTCCAGGTGGGGGACGAACACTGAAGCTTTCTTT. The encoded protein is CASSSRWGTNTEAFF.

This clonotype was seen ten or more times. This sequence joins TRBV7-2 and TRBJ2-3, with D maybe TRBD2 (5 bases). The CDR3 contains 17 residues. The germline V gene encodes CDR1 SGHTA and CDR2 FQGNSA. Trimming removed 2 bases at V and 4 bases at J, with 19 bases between. The CDR3 region has the DNA TGTGCCAGCAGCTTACGACTGCCGCGAACGCGGGCAGATACGCAGTATTTT. Translation gives CASSLRLPRTRADTQYF.

This clonotype was seen a handful of times. The rearrangement links TRBV14 to TRBJ2-7; TRBD2 might be the D (5 bases). CDR3 length: 15 amino acids. From germline, CDR1 is SGHDN and CDR2 FVKESK. V lost 2 bases to trimming and J lost 0 bases, with 11 bases between them. In DNA, the CDR3 is TGTGCCAGCAGCCAATTTAGCGCCAGCTCCTACGAGCAGTACTTC. Its translation: CASSQFSASSYEQYF.

This clonotype occurred once. The chain carries TRBV11-3 and TRBJ2-2; D is unresolved. The CDR3 is made up of 14 amino acids. Looked up from germline, CDR1 is SGHNT and CDR2 is YENEEA. The ends were cut back, 4 bases at V and 7 bases at J, with 13 bases in the middle. Written as DNA, the CDR3 is TGTGCCAGCAGCTCCTATGGTGACAACGGGGAGCTGTTTTTT. Its protein is CASSSYGDNGELFF.

This clonotype was seen repeatedly, ten times or more. The gene calls are TRBV7-2 and TRBJ2-3; D is perhaps TRBD1 (6 bases). Germline V gene sequence: CDR1 SGHTA, CDR2 FQGNSA. Trimming took 5 bases from V and 1 from J, leaving 16 bases between them. This CDR3 region has 16 residues. CDR3: CASSPPRQGRTDTQYF. The CDR3 DNA is TGTGCCAGCAGCCCACCGCGCCAGGGGCGCACAGATACGCAGTATTTT. The full variable domain, rest sourced from reference TRBV7-2 and TRBJ2-3, is GAGVSQSPSNKVTEKGKDVELRCDPISGHTALYWYRQSLGQGLEFLIYFQGNSAPDKSGLPSDRFSAERTGGSVSTLTIQRTQQEDSAVYLCASSPPRQGRTDTQYFGPGTRLTVL.

In this sample, this clonotype turned up a few times. This sequence joins TRBV19 and TRBJ2-5; 7 positions match TRBD2. Unmatched junction bases numbered 13, after V lost 3 bases and J lost 3 bases. Germline V gene data show CDR1 as LNHDA and CDR2 as SQIVND (reference sequence). The CDR3 consists of 17 residues. The CDR3 sequence is CASSMSTEREVEETQYF. Here the CDR3 DNA reads TGTGCCAGTAGTATGTCTACCGAACGGGAGGTTGAAGAGACCCAGTACTTC.

This clonotype has at least ten counts. The gene calls are TRBV4-1 and TRBJ2-7; 11 bases are shared with TRBD1. J was trimmed by 6 bases and V by 1 base; bases with no gene match: 5. The CDR3 is 15 residues long. Germline V CDR1 and CDR2: MGHRA, YSYEKL. DNA for the CDR3: TGCGCCAGCAGCCAAGTGGGACAGGGGGTAGGCGAGCAGTACTTC. This encodes CASSQVGQGVGEQYF.

This clonotype was detected ten times or more. The rearrangement uses TRBV7-8 and TRBJ2-7; 7 bases agree with TRBD1. After removal of 4 bases from V and 4 bases from J, the junction contained 10 bases not matched to a gene. The CDR3 runs 15 residues. The germline V gene has CDR1 SGHVS and CDR2 FQNEAQ. CDR3 sequence: CASSYSDRVVYEQYF. The CDR3 DNA reads TGTGCCAGCAGCTACTCCGACAGGGTGGTATACGAGCAGTACTTC.